Ten or more counts support the clone carrying this T cell receptor beta chain. Its antigen is as yet unknown. TCRdb used MiXCR to reprocess the reads, holding one entry per CDR3 protein. The repertoire consists of about 360,000 distinct CDR3 sequences, with 18% occurring once and the leading ten covering approximately 8%. V lost 5 bases and J lost 4, with 15 bases in between. Germline V gene sequence: CDR1 SGHTA, CDR2 FQGNSA. CDR3 length: 15 amino acids. This entry is derived from a study of T cell repertoires in cytomegalovirus infection. At the level of the study: It can be stated that public TCR beta signatures indicated CMV infection as well as a matching HLA type.

Study-level points and caveats: The cumulative frequency of public TCR beta families distinguished individuals who carried CMV together with the relevant HLA. Dominating the ex vivo response were HLA-C-restricted CMV-specific TCR beta clonotypes.

Sequencing was done on a sample of PBMCs. The clonotype originates from a human donor in good health (CMV status not recorded). Some clones in this sample may be carry-over from other donors' samples. The V and J genes are TRBV7-2 and TRBJ2-1; D could derive from TRBD1 or TRBD2 (5 bases each). The chain's CDR3 is CASSRGPLGYNEQFF. DNA of the CDR3: TGTGCCAGCAGCAGGGGACCCCTGGGGTACAATGAGCAGTTCTTC.